The rows below give T cell receptor beta chains drawn from one sample of a study of a mutant IDH1 vaccine in newly diagnosed glioma. TCRdb's copy holds only in-frame clones and misses some; the assay was immunoSEQ multiplex PCR. The table shows roughly 68,000 clones, with roughly 71% occurring only once. Their antigens remain unidentified. The sample here was PBMCs, taken from a glioma patient whose treatment included an IDH1 peptide vaccine. All receptors derive from a man aged 50-59 years with glioma. CDR3s include the opening cysteine and the closing phenylalanine or tryptophan. D genes are given only for firm matches. Clone sizes are given selectively: once, few, many, or a class where the clone is expanded.

TRBV6-6,TRBJ2-7,.,TRBD1,TGTGCCAGCATCCATACAGGGGGGCGCTCCTACGAGCAGTACTTC,CASIHTGGRSYEQYF
TRBV2,TRBJ1-2,.,.,TGTGCCAGCAGTGAAGAGGGCAGGGAGGGCTATGGCTACACCTTC,CASSEEGREGYGYTF
TRBV29-1,TRBJ1-2,.,TRBD1,TGCAGCGTACTGGGGACAGGGAAGGGATACTATGGCTACACCTTC,CSVLGTGKGYYGYTF
TRBV5-1,TRBJ2-5,.,.,TGCGCCAGCAGCTTCCAGGAGACCCAGTACTTC,CASSFQETQYF
TRBV29-1,TRBJ2-1,.,.,TGCAGCGTCCTCTCCACACAGGCTTACAATGAGCAGTTCTTC,CSVLSTQAYNEQFF
TRBV6-1,TRBJ1-1,.,.,TGTGCCAGCAGTTTTACAGGTTCCGCTGAAGCTTTCTTT,CASSFTGSAEAFF
TRBV7-3,TRBJ2-2,.,.,TGTGCCAGCAGCTTATCGGACCCGAACACCGGGGAGCTGTTTTTT,CASSLSDPNTGELFF
TRBV27,TRBJ1-2,.,.,TGTGCCAGCAGTTTATTTGCAGACAACATCTATGGCTACACCTTC,CASSLFADNIYGYTF
TRBV6-1,TRBJ2-3,.,.,TGTGCCAGCAGGGACCCTAGCACAGATACGCAGTATTTT,CASRDPSTDTQYF
TRBV9,TRBJ2-3,once,.,TGTGCCAGCAGCGTAGACACTAACACAGATACGCAGTATTTT,CASSVDTNTDTQYF
TRBV5-4,TRBJ2-2,.,.,TGTGCCAGCAGTCCTGACGGCCAGAGGGCCGGGGAGCTGTTTTTT,CASSPDGQRAGELFF
TRBV4-1,TRBJ2-5,.,.,TGCGCCAGCAGCCAAGTGGCAGGGAGGGAGACCCAGTACTTC,CASSQVAGRETQYF
TRBV6-6,TRBJ2-1,.,.,TGTGCCAGCAGTTACCAGGCCCTGGAGCAGTTCTTC,CASSYQALEQFF
TRBV7-9,TRBJ2-7,.,.,TGTGCCAGCAGTCTCAACCCGGGGACCTACGAGCAGTACTTC,CASSLNPGTYEQYF
TRBV30,TRBJ2-5,.,.,TGTGCCTACACAGGGAGTTCGCAAGAGACCCAGTACTTC,CAYTGSSQETQYF
TRBV7-2,TRBJ1-1,.,.,TGTGCCAGCAGCAATATGATTAACACTGAAGCTTTCTTT,CASSNMINTEAFF
TRBV7-8,TRBJ1-2,.,.,TGTGCCAGCAGCCAGTGGAAGGGCGACTATGGCTACACCTTC,CASSQWKGDYGYTF
TRBV5-6,TRBJ1-6,.,.,TGTGCCTCCCGAAGGGATGAAGGTTCACCCCTCCACTTT,CASRRDEGSPLHF
TRBV7-9,TRBJ2-7,few,.,TGTGCCAGCAGCTTAATCCCTTACGAGCAGTACTTC,CASSLIPYEQYF
TRBV29-1,TRBJ2-7,once,.,TGCAGCGTTGAAGTTTCAGGGCTATACGAGCAGTACTTC,CSVEVSGLYEQYF
TRBV7-2,TRBJ2-7,.,.,TGTGCCAGCAGCTTTGAAAGGGTCCGTTCCTACGAGCAGTACTTC,CASSFERVRSYEQYF